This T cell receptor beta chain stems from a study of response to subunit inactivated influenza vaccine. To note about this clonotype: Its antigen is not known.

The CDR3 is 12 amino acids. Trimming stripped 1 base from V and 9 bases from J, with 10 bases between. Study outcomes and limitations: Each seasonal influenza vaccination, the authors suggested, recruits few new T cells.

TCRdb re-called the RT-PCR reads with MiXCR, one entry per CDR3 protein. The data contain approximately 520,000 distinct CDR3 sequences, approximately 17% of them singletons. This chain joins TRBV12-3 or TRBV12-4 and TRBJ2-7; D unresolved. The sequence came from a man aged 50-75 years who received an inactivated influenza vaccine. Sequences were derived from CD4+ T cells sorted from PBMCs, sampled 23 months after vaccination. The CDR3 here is CASSLGSSGQYF. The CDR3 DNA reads TGTGCCAGCAGTTTAGGGTCCTCCGGGCAGTACTTC.